One and the same sample provided the 8 T cell receptor beta chains below, sequenced in a study of blood T cell repertoires in COVID-19. Generated by immunoSEQ multiplex PCR, the TCRdb table keeps only in-frame clones and is missing some. The sample consists of about 250,000 clones, around 80% of them appearing once. The sample consisted of peripheral blood. The source of these receptors is a man aged 35 to 55 with active or convalescent COVID-19.

V and J are TRBV5-1 and TRBJ2-5; TRBD2 agrees at 7 bases. Germline CDR1 is SGHRS and CDR2 is YFSETQ. Trimming cost V 0 bases and J 1 base; bases outside gene matches: 6. This CDR3 is built from 16 residues. CDR3 amino acids: CASSLASGSFQETQYF. The CDR3 DNA follows: TGCGCCAGCAGCTTGGCTAGCGGAAGTTTCCAAGAGACCCAGTACTTC. Full variable domain (remainder filled in from reference TRBV5-1 and TRBJ2-5): KAGVTQTPRYLIKTRGQQVTLSCSPISGHRSVSWYQQTPGQGLQFLFEYFSETQRNKGNFPGRFSGRQFSNSRSEMNVSTLELGDSALYLCASSLASGSFQETQYFGPGTRLLVL.

This chain links TRBV6-1 with TRBJ2-3; D is undetermined. Germline V CDR1 and CDR2: MNHNS, SASEGT. The CDR3 spans 12 residues. Deletions cut 2 bases from V and 4 bases from J, with 4 bases between. This CDR3 reads CASSERSDTQYF. The CDR3 nucleotides are TGTGCCAGCAGTGAACGTTCAGATACGCAGTATTTT.

The chain has TRBV15 and TRBJ2-3; 9 positions match TRBD2. The CDR3 runs 14 residues. Germline assignment: CDR1 LNHNV and CDR2 YYDKDF (reference sequence). Trimming removed 5 bases from V and 9 bases from J; junction bases left unmatched: 9. The chain's CDR3 is CATSVDLSGSTQYF. CDR3 nucleotide sequence: TGTGCCACCAGCGTTGACCTTAGCGGGAGCACGCAGTATTTT.

This clone was counted ten times or more. This chain's CDR3 is CASSQNLKGQSNYGYTF. As DNA, the CDR3 is TGTGCCAGCAGCCAAAACTTAAAGGGACAGAGTAACTATGGCTACACCTTC. The V call is TRBV4-2, the J call TRBJ1-2; 7 nucleotides line up with TRBD1. From germline, CDR1 is LGHNA and CDR2 YNFKEQ. V gave up 2 bases and J gave up 1 base; unmatched junction bases: 10. The CDR3 spans 17 residues.

V gene TRBV30 combines with J gene TRBJ2-5; tentative D call: TRBD2 (6 bases). The CDR3 runs to 14 residues. The germline V gene encodes CDR1 GTSNPN and CDR2 SVGIG (reference sequence). V was pared by 3 bases and J by 5 bases, with 16 bases between. The CDR3 DNA follows: TGTGCCTGGAGCACCGGGGGTATGTCGGAGACCCAGTACTTC. Protein sequence: CAWSTGGMSETQYF.

This sequence joins TRBV10-1 and TRBJ2-3, with 9 nucleotides matching TRBD2. Germline lookup yields CDR1 WNHNN and CDR2 SYGVQD (reference sequence). This CDR3 is 14 amino acids long. V shed 4 bases, J shed 6 bases, and the junction held 5 bases outside the gene matches. CDR3: CASSAGTSMDTQYF. For the CDR3, the DNA is TGCGCCAGCAGTGCCGGGACTAGCATGGATACGCAGTATTTT.

The chain is built from TRBV24-1 and TRBJ2-2, with 8 bases that match TRBD1. Germline CDR1 is KGHDR and CDR2 is SFDVKD. Trimming took 10 bases from V and 3 from J; bases not matched to a gene: 3. This CDR3 has 13 residues. Here the CDR3 DNA reads TGTGCCACTCAGGGGGCTGACACCGGGGAGCTGTTTTTT. Translation: CATQGADTGELFF.

The chain carries TRBV14 and TRBJ1-2; 8 positions agree with TRBD1. Looked up from germline, CDR1 is SGHDN and CDR2 is FVKESK. The V gene end was trimmed by 4 bases and the J gene end by 5 bases; junction bases not matched to a gene: 3. This CDR3 contains 13 residues. The CDR3 DNA reads TGTGCCAGCAGCCCCAGGACAGGGTATGGCTACACCTTC. Translation: CASSPRTGYGYTF.